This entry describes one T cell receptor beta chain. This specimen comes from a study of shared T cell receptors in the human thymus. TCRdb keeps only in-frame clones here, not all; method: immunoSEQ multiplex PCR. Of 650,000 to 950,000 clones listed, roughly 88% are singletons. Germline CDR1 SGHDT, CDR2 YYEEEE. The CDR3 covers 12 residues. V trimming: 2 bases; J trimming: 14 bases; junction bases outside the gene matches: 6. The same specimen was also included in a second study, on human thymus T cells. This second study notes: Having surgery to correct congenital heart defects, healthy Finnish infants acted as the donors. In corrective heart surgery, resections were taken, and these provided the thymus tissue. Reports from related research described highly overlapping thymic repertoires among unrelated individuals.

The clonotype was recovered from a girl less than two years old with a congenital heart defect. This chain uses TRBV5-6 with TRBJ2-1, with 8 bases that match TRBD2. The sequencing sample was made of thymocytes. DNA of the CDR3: TGTGCCAGCAGCTTCCGAGCGGGGGTCGAGTTCTTC. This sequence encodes CASSFRAGVEFF.